Listed below are T cell receptor beta chains from one sample, sequenced in a study of shared clonotypes between healthy human individuals. Sequencing used immunoSEQ multiplex PCR; TCRdb keeps in-frame clones, though not all of them. The sample carries over 400,000 clones, more than 75% recorded once. The source material was PBMCs. The origin of the receptors is a woman aged 40 to 50 in good health. Some clones in this sample may be carry-over from other donors' samples. Both conserved end residues are part of each CDR3. A D gene is named only where the DNA matches it firmly. The size field is filled for only some rows; it gives once, few, many or a size class.

D gene	clone size	J gene	V gene	CDR3 protein	CDR3 DNA
TRBD2	few	TRBJ2-2	TRBV11-3	CASTPSRSGLAGELTGELFF	TGTGCCAGCACCCCCTCCCGCTCGGGACTAGCGGGAGAATTAACCGGGGAGCTGTTTTTT
TRBD1	-	TRBJ2-6	TRBV18	CASSPGQGNGANVLTF	TGTGCCAGCTCACCGGGACAGGGGAATGGGGCCAACGTCCTGACTTTC
-	-	TRBJ2-2	TRBV28	CASRGAVMTSGELFF	TGTGCCAGCAGAGGGGCGGTCATGACGTCCGGGGAGCTGTTTTTT
TRBD2	-	TRBJ2-2	TRBV7-3	CASSLSPSGTSNTGELFF	TGTGCCAGCAGCTTAAGTCCTAGCGGGACTTCAAACACCGGGGAGCTGTTTTTT
-	-	TRBJ2-7	TRBV28	CASSPPSGREQYF	TGTGCCAGCAGTCCCCCTTCGGGTCGGGAGCAGTACTTC
-	-	TRBJ2-1	TRBV28	CASSPGGGSSWDEQFF	TGTGCCAGCAGCCCAGGGGGCGGGAGTTCTTGGGATGAGCAGTTCTTC
-	-	TRBJ1-3	TRBV11-2	CASSFYQGSGNTIYF	TGTGCCAGCAGCTTTTACCAGGGTTCGGGAAACACCATATATTTT
TRBD2	-	TRBJ2-7	TRBV27	CASSPGLAGAYEQYF	TGTGCCAGCAGTCCGGGACTAGCGGGAGCCTACGAGCAGTACTTC
TRBD1	few	TRBJ1-5	TRBV30	CAWSVRGTGLRNQPQHF	TGTGCCTGGAGTGTACGAGGGACAGGGTTGAGGAATCAGCCCCAGCATTTT
TRBD2	-	TRBJ2-1	TRBV19	CASRALGTRTGSVLFF	TGTGCCAGTAGGGCCCTCGGGACTAGGACCGGGTCGGTGCTGTTCTTC
TRBD2	-	TRBJ2-1	TRBV13	CASSLQSSGSVGSYNEQFF	TGTGCCAGCAGCTTACAGTCTAGCGGATCAGTTGGCTCCTACAATGAGCAGTTCTTC
-	-	TRBJ2-7	TRBV30	CAWTGGSGGIELYEQYF	TGTGCCTGGACAGGGGGGAGTGGCGGGATTGAACTCTACGAGCAGTACTTC
TRBD1	-	TRBJ2-1	TRBV10-3	CAIRPGQGDLFF	TGTGCCATCAGACCCGGACAGGGGGATTTGTTCTTC
TRBD2	-	TRBJ2-5	TRBV10-3	CATKSFSGRGQETQYF	TGTGCCACCAAAAGTTTTAGCGGGAGGGGCCAAGAGACCCAGTACTTC
-	-	TRBJ2-2	TRBV6-6	CASSYLGRRNTGELFF	TGTGCCAGCAGTTACTTGGGACGGCGGAACACCGGGGAGCTGTTTTTT
-	few	TRBJ1-1	TRBV29-1	CSVEVGPYRTEAFF	TGCAGCGTTGAAGTCGGCCCGTATCGCACTGAAGCTTTCTTT
-	-	TRBJ1-1	TRBV27	CASSFARATEAFF	TGTGCCAGCAGTTTTGCTAGGGCAACTGAAGCTTTCTTT